These T cell receptor beta chains were read from a single sample in a study of graft-versus-host responses after intestinal transplantation. Generated by immunoSEQ multiplex PCR, the TCRdb table keeps only in-frame clones and is missing some. Of tens of thousands of clones in the sample, approximately 95% are singletons; the top ten hold around 6.1%. This material consisted of PBMCs, taken around 820 days after a first intestinal transplant, on the day of a second. All receptors derive from a human patient who received an intestinal transplant, so some T cells may come from the graft donor. Each CDR3 is given with its conserved first and last residue. A D gene is named only where the DNA matches it firmly. Clone size is given for some rows only: seen once, a few or many times, or a class if the clone is expanded.

j_call: TRBJ1-1; d_call: -; clone_size: -; v_call: TRBV27; cdr3_nt: TGTGCCAGCAGCCGGACGGGCACTGAAGCTTTCTTT; cdr3_aa: CASSRTGTEAFF
j_call: TRBJ2-7; d_call: -; clone_size: -; v_call: TRBV2; cdr3_nt: TGTGCCAGCAGTGACGGCGAGCAGTACTTC; cdr3_aa: CASSDGEQYF
j_call: TRBJ1-1; d_call: -; clone_size: -; v_call: TRBV5-1; cdr3_nt: TGCGCCAGCAGCTTGGCCTTATGGCCTATGAACACTGAAGCTTTCTTT; cdr3_aa: CASSLALWPMNTEAFF
j_call: TRBJ2-3; d_call: -; clone_size: -; v_call: TRBV28; cdr3_nt: TGTGCCAGCAGTCGAGAAACGGAAATTAGCACAGATACGCAGTATTTT; cdr3_aa: CASSRETEISTDTQYF
j_call: TRBJ1-5; d_call: -; clone_size: once; v_call: TRBV5-5; cdr3_nt: TGTGCCAGCAGCTTGAACGGCGGACCGCTCAATCAGCCCCAGCATTTT; cdr3_aa: CASSLNGGPLNQPQHF
j_call: TRBJ2-7; d_call: TRBD1; clone_size: -; v_call: TRBV6-5; cdr3_nt: TGTGCCAGCAGTTACGACAGGGGGCGACCAGAGCAGTACTTC; cdr3_aa: CASSYDRGRPEQYF
j_call: TRBJ2-2; d_call: TRBD2; clone_size: -; v_call: TRBV6-4; cdr3_nt: TGTGCCAGCAGCCCGACTAGCGGAGATGGGACCGGGGAGCTGTTTTTT; cdr3_aa: CASSPTSGDGTGELFF
j_call: TRBJ2-5; d_call: -; clone_size: once; v_call: TRBV11-3; cdr3_nt: TGTGCCAGCAGCAACTCGGAGCAAGAGACCCAGTACTTC; cdr3_aa: CASSNSEQETQYF
j_call: TRBJ2-7; d_call: -; clone_size: -; v_call: TRBV27; cdr3_nt: TGTGCCAGCACTTCTAGGATCTACGAGCAGTACTTC; cdr3_aa: CASTSRIYEQYF
j_call: TRBJ2-4; d_call: -; clone_size: -; v_call: TRBV11-2; cdr3_nt: TGTGCCAGCAGCTTAGCGTGGGGTGAAAACATTCAGTACTTC; cdr3_aa: CASSLAWGENIQYF
j_call: TRBJ1-4; d_call: -; clone_size: -; v_call: TRBV29-1; cdr3_nt: TGCAGCGGGAATGACCCGAGCGGAAAACTGTTTTTT; cdr3_aa: CSGNDPSGKLFF
j_call: TRBJ1-1; d_call: -; clone_size: -; v_call: TRBV7-9; cdr3_nt: TGTGCCAGCAGCTTAAGTGGGACCTCAGGCACTGAAGCTTTCTTT; cdr3_aa: CASSLSGTSGTEAFF
j_call: TRBJ1-4; d_call: -; clone_size: -; v_call: TRBV21-1; cdr3_nt: TGTGCCAGAACCGGGGGGACCGACATAAAAGCAACTAATGAAAAACTGTTTTTT; cdr3_aa: CARTGGTDIKATNEKLFF
j_call: TRBJ2-2; d_call: -; clone_size: -; v_call: TRBV18; cdr3_nt: TGTGCCAGCTCACCCGCCGGAGGGGACACCGGGGAGCTGTTTTTT; cdr3_aa: CASSPAGGDTGELFF
j_call: TRBJ2-7; d_call: -; clone_size: -; v_call: TRBV30; cdr3_nt: TGTGCCTGGAGTGCCCTTTTTCAGGGGGGCGGAAGCGAGCAGTACTTC; cdr3_aa: CAWSALFQGGGSEQYF
j_call: TRBJ1-4; d_call: -; clone_size: -; v_call: TRBV5-1; cdr3_nt: TGCGCCAGCAGCTTGGGTGGCACACGGGGTGAAAAACTGTTTTTT; cdr3_aa: CASSLGGTRGEKLFF
j_call: TRBJ2-1; d_call: TRBD2; clone_size: -; v_call: TRBV5-6; cdr3_nt: TGTGCCAGCAGCGGCGGACTAGCGGGATATTTTTCCTACAATGAGCAGTTCTTC; cdr3_aa: CASSGGLAGYFSYNEQFF
j_call: TRBJ2-3; d_call: TRBD2; clone_size: -; v_call: TRBV6-5; cdr3_nt: TGTGCCAGCACTTGGGCGGGAGATACAGATACGCAGTATTTT; cdr3_aa: CASTWAGDTDTQYF
j_call: TRBJ1-4; d_call: TRBD1; clone_size: once; v_call: TRBV5-4; cdr3_nt: TGTGCCAGCAGCTTGCGCAGGGGGGCAACTAATGAAAAACTGTTTTTT; cdr3_aa: CASSLRRGATNEKLFF
j_call: TRBJ1-2; d_call: -; clone_size: -; v_call: TRBV5-1; cdr3_nt: TGCGCCAGCAGCTTGGGACAGGCGTACTATGGCTACACCTTC; cdr3_aa: CASSLGQAYYGYTF
j_call: TRBJ2-7; d_call: -; clone_size: -; v_call: TRBV6-6; cdr3_nt: TGTGCCAGCAGTTACTCAGGCCCCCTCGAGCAGTACTTC; cdr3_aa: CASSYSGPLEQYF
j_call: TRBJ2-3; d_call: TRBD2; clone_size: -; v_call: TRBV2; cdr3_nt: TGTGCCAGCACGACGGGACTAGCGGGAGGGGATACGCAGTATTTT; cdr3_aa: CASTTGLAGGDTQYF
j_call: TRBJ2-7; d_call: TRBD1; clone_size: -; v_call: TRBV6-1; cdr3_nt: TGTGCCAGCAGTTTGACAGGGGAATACGAGCAGTACTTC; cdr3_aa: CASSLTGEYEQYF
j_call: TRBJ2-1; d_call: -; clone_size: -; v_call: TRBV5-1; cdr3_nt: TGCGCCAGCAGCTCAAGCGGACCGGAGATCAATGAGCAGTTCTTC; cdr3_aa: CASSSSGPEINEQFF
j_call: TRBJ2-2; d_call: -; clone_size: -; v_call: TRBV6-5; cdr3_nt: TGTGCCAGCACGGTCGTAAGCCCCGGGGAGCTGTTTTTT; cdr3_aa: CASTVVSPGELFF
j_call: TRBJ1-5; d_call: -; clone_size: -; v_call: TRBV6-1; cdr3_nt: TGTGCCAGCAAAGGGATTTCTCTTTCCAATCAGCCCCAGCATTTT; cdr3_aa: CASKGISLSNQPQHF
j_call: TRBJ1-6; d_call: -; clone_size: -; v_call: TRBV30; cdr3_nt: TGTGCCTGGAGTCTCAGGGGCTTAGGGTCACCCCTCCACTTT; cdr3_aa: CAWSLRGLGSPLHF
j_call: TRBJ2-7; d_call: -; clone_size: -; v_call: TRBV27; cdr3_nt: TGTGCCAGCAGTTTAACCCCCGGCGGGGACGAGCAGTACTTC; cdr3_aa: CASSLTPGGDEQYF
j_call: TRBJ1-4; d_call: TRBD1; clone_size: once; v_call: TRBV6-6; cdr3_nt: TGTGCCAGCACCCCTTTCCCAGGGGGAGTAGAAAAACTGTTTTTT; cdr3_aa: CASTPFPGGVEKLFF
j_call: TRBJ1-1; d_call: -; clone_size: -; v_call: TRBV11-2; cdr3_nt: TGTGCCAGCGTCGGGTACTCGAACACTGAAGCTTTCTTT; cdr3_aa: CASVGYSNTEAFF
j_call: TRBJ2-5; d_call: TRBD1; clone_size: -; v_call: TRBV19; cdr3_nt: TGTGCCAGTAGTATCGGGACAGCCTGGTACTTC; cdr3_aa: CASSIGTAWYF
j_call: TRBJ2-3; d_call: -; clone_size: -; v_call: TRBV27; cdr3_nt: TGTGCCAGCAGTCGTCGGTTGGCCACAGATACGCAGTATTTT; cdr3_aa: CASSRRLATDTQYF
j_call: TRBJ1-4; d_call: -; clone_size: few; v_call: TRBV19; cdr3_nt: TGTGCCAGTAGTATACCTAACCGGGAACTGTTTTTT; cdr3_aa: CASSIPNRELFF
j_call: TRBJ2-2; d_call: -; clone_size: -; v_call: TRBV19; cdr3_nt: TGTGCCAGTAGTAGGGGGTCTACCGGGGAGCTGTTTTTT; cdr3_aa: CASSRGSTGELFF
j_call: TRBJ2-2; d_call: -; clone_size: -; v_call: TRBV29-1; cdr3_nt: TGCAGCGTTGGGATTTTAGGAGGGCCCGGGGAGCTGTTTTTT; cdr3_aa: CSVGILGGPGELFF
j_call: TRBJ2-2; d_call: -; clone_size: -; v_call: TRBV14; cdr3_nt: TGTGCCAGCAGCCAAGATGGTGTTACCACCGGGGAGCTGTTTTTT; cdr3_aa: CASSQDGVTTGELFF
j_call: TRBJ1-5; d_call: -; clone_size: -; v_call: TRBV2; cdr3_nt: TGTGCCAGCAGTGAATATAAAAGGACACGGGCAAATCAGCCCCAGCATTTT; cdr3_aa: CASSEYKRTRANQPQHF
j_call: TRBJ2-7; d_call: TRBD2; clone_size: -; v_call: TRBV7-9; cdr3_nt: TGTGCCAGCAGCTTAGCGCGACTAGCGGGAGGGGAGCAGTACTTC; cdr3_aa: CASSLARLAGGEQYF
j_call: TRBJ1-4; d_call: -; clone_size: -; v_call: TRBV15; cdr3_nt: TGTGCCACCAGCAGAGATATCGGGGTGGAAAAACTGTTTTTT; cdr3_aa: CATSRDIGVEKLFF
j_call: TRBJ2-1; d_call: -; clone_size: once; v_call: TRBV7-6; cdr3_nt: TGTGCCAGCAGCTTAGGCAGTAGCTCCTACAATGAGCAGTTCTTC; cdr3_aa: CASSLGSSSYNEQFF
j_call: TRBJ2-1; d_call: -; clone_size: -; v_call: TRBV10-3; cdr3_nt: TGTGCCATCAGTGATTTCAGCAATGAGCAGTTCTTC; cdr3_aa: CAISDFSNEQFF
j_call: TRBJ2-3; d_call: -; clone_size: few; v_call: TRBV19; cdr3_nt: TGTGCCAGTAGGCTAGGACCAGGGGATACGCAGTATTTT; cdr3_aa: CASRLGPGDTQYF
j_call: TRBJ2-7; d_call: -; clone_size: once; v_call: TRBV6-5; cdr3_nt: TGTGCCAGCAGTTACTCCCGATTACAGGGTGGCTACGAGCAGTACTTC; cdr3_aa: CASSYSRLQGGYEQYF